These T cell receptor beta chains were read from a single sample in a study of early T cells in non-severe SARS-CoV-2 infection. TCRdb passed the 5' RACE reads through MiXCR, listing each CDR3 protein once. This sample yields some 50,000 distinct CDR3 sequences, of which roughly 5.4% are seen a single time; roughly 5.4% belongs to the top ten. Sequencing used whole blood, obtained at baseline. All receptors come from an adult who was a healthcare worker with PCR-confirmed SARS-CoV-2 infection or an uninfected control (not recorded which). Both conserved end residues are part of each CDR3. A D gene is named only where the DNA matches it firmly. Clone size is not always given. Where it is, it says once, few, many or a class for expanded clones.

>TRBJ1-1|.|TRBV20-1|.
CSARPLERNTEAFF
TGCAGTGCTAGACCCTTAGAGAGGAACACTGAAGCTTTCTTT
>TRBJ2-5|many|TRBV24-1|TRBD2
CATSDPGLAGVQETQYF
TGTGCCACCAGTGATCCTGGACTAGCGGGAGTCCAAGAGACCCAGTACTTC
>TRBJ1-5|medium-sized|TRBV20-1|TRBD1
CSANSGQWGNQPQHF
TGCAGTGCTAATTCGGGACAGTGGGGCAATCAGCCCCAGCATTTT
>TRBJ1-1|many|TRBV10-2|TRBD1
CASSDTADRANEAFF
TGCGCCAGCAGTGATACTGCCGACAGGGCCAATGAAGCTTTCTTT
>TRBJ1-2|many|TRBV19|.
CASSPRRGGYTF
TGTGCCAGTAGTCCTCGGCGAGGCGGCTACACCTTC
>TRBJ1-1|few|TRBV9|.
CASSVGGRINTEAFF
TGTGCCAGCAGCGTAGGGGGCAGGATTAACACTGAAGCTTTCTTT
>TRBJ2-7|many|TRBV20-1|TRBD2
CSGAGSSYEQYF
TGCAGTGGAGCGGGGAGCTCCTACGAGCAGTACTTC
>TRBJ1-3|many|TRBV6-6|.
CASSYPHRGQGNTIYF
TGTGCCAGCAGTTACCCCCACCGAGGACAAGGAAACACCATATATTTT
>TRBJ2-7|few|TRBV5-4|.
CASSVDGTYYEQYF
TGTGCCAGCAGCGTAGACGGAACCTACTACGAGCAGTACTTC
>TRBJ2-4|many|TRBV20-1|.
CSATPPQGAKNIQYF
TGCAGTGCTACCCCACCCCAGGGTGCCAAAAACATTCAGTACTTC
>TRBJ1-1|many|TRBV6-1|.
CASGWGGSEAFF
TGTGCCAGCGGATGGGGGGGCTCTGAAGCTTTCTTT
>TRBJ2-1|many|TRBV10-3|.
CAISRPWGMSEQFF
TGTGCCATCAGCCGCCCGTGGGGGATGAGTGAGCAGTTCTTC
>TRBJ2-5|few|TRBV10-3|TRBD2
CAISAREGQETQYF
TGTGCCATCAGTGCTCGGGAGGGACAAGAGACCCAGTACTTC
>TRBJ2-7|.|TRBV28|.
CASSLGLADYEQYF
TGTGCCAGCAGTTTAGGGCTAGCAGACTACGAGCAGTACTTC
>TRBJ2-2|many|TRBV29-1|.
CSVCRLVGDGELFF
TGCAGCGTTTGTCGCTTAGTAGGAGACGGGGAGCTGTTTTTT
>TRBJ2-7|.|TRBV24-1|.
CATPGGGRGLDEQYF
TGTGCCACCCCCGGAGGGGGCAGGGGATTGGACGAGCAGTACTTC
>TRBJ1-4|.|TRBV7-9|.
CASSLGNEKLFF
TGTGCCAGCAGCTTGGGTAATGAAAAACTGTTTTTT
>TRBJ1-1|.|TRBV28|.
CASSAMDWKEAFF
TGTGCCAGCAGTGCCATGGACTGGAAAGAAGCTTTCTTT
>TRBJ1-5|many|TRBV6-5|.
CASSYVPGKGGQPQHF
TGTGCCAGCAGTTACGTTCCGGGGAAAGGGGGTCAGCCCCAGCATTTT
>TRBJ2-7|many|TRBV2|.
CASSGWGPSSYEQYF
TGTGCCAGCAGTGGGTGGGGGCCAAGTAGCTACGAGCAGTACTTC
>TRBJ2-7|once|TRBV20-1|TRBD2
CSGTLGTSYSMLTYEQYF
TGCAGTGGCACACTCGGGACTAGCTATTCGATGCTTACCTACGAGCAGTACTTC
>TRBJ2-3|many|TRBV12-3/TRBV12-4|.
CASSFPALGTDTQYF
TGTGCCAGCAGTTTCCCAGCTTTGGGCACAGATACGCAGTATTTT
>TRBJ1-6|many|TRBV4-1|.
CASSQPGEGPRPLHF
TGCGCCAGCAGCCAACCCGGGGAGGGCCCCAGGCCCCTCCACTTT
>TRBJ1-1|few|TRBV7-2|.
CASSRLADTEAFF
TGTGCCAGCAGCCGGCTGGCGGACACTGAAGCTTTCTTT
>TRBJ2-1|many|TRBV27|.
CASSYGLRDDNEQFF
TGTGCCAGCAGTTACGGACTCCGGGACGACAATGAGCAGTTCTTC
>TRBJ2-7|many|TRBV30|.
CAWTFYGTAYEQYF
TGTGCCTGGACATTTTACGGGACCGCCTACGAGCAGTACTTC
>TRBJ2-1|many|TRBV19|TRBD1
CASRGQGRSYNEQFF
TGTGCCAGCAGGGGACAGGGGCGCTCCTACAATGAGCAGTTCTTC
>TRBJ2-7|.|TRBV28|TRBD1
CASSLRDRVLYEQYF
TGTGCCAGCAGTCTCCGGGACAGGGTCCTCTACGAGCAGTACTTC
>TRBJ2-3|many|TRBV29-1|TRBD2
CSSTLAGSTDTQYF
TGCAGCTCTACCTTAGCGGGTAGCACAGATACGCAGTATTTT